This TCR beta chain emerged from a study of neurological immune-mediated disorders. The cDNA was generated by 5'RACE with 10-nucleotide random UMIs. One entry per CDR3 protein results from TCRdb running MiXCR on the 5' RACE reads. The data show around 90,000 distinct CDR3 sequences, about 13% seen once. Time point given: longitudinal time-point 2. It was from 2 million PBMCs stored at -80 C that the unsorted libraries were obtained. Study-level points and caveats: Because no CDR3 amino acid sequences were shared across subjects by expanded clones, private repertoires were suggested in all groups. Multiple sclerosis, the disease with the least TCR clonal expansion, fell below healthy controls, whereas HTLV-1-associated myelopathy showed the most.

This clonotype was detected many times. Its cognate antigen is unknown. V lost 1 base, J lost 4 bases, and 7 bases lay in between. There are 14 residues in the CDR3. Sequenced material: PBMCs. This sequence originates from a female donor with HTLV-1-associated myelopathy (HAM/TSP). The chain links TRBV12-3 or TRBV12-4 to TRBJ2-2, with D hard to call. Here the CDR3 reads CASSLVGFTGELFF. CDR3 nucleotide sequence: TGTGCCAGCAGTTTAGTGGGTTTCACCGGGGAGCTGTTTTTT.